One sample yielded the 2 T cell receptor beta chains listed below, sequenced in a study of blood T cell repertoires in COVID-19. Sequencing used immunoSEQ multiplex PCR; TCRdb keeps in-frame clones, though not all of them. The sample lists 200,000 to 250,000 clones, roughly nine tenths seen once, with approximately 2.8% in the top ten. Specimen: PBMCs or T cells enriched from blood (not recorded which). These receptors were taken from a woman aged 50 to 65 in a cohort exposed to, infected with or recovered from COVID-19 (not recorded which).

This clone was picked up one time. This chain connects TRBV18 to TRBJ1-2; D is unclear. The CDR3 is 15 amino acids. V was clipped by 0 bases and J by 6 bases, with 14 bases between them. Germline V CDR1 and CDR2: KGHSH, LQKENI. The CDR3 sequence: CASSPPSTKENGYTF. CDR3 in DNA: TGTGCCAGCTCACCACCCTCGACAAAGGAAAATGGCTACACCTTC.

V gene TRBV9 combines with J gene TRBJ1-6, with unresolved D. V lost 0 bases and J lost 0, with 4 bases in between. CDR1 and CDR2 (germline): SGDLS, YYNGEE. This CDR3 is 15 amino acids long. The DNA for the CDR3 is TGTGCCAGCAGCGTAGACGGCTCCTATAATTCACCCCTCCACTTT. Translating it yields CASSVDGSYNSPLHF.